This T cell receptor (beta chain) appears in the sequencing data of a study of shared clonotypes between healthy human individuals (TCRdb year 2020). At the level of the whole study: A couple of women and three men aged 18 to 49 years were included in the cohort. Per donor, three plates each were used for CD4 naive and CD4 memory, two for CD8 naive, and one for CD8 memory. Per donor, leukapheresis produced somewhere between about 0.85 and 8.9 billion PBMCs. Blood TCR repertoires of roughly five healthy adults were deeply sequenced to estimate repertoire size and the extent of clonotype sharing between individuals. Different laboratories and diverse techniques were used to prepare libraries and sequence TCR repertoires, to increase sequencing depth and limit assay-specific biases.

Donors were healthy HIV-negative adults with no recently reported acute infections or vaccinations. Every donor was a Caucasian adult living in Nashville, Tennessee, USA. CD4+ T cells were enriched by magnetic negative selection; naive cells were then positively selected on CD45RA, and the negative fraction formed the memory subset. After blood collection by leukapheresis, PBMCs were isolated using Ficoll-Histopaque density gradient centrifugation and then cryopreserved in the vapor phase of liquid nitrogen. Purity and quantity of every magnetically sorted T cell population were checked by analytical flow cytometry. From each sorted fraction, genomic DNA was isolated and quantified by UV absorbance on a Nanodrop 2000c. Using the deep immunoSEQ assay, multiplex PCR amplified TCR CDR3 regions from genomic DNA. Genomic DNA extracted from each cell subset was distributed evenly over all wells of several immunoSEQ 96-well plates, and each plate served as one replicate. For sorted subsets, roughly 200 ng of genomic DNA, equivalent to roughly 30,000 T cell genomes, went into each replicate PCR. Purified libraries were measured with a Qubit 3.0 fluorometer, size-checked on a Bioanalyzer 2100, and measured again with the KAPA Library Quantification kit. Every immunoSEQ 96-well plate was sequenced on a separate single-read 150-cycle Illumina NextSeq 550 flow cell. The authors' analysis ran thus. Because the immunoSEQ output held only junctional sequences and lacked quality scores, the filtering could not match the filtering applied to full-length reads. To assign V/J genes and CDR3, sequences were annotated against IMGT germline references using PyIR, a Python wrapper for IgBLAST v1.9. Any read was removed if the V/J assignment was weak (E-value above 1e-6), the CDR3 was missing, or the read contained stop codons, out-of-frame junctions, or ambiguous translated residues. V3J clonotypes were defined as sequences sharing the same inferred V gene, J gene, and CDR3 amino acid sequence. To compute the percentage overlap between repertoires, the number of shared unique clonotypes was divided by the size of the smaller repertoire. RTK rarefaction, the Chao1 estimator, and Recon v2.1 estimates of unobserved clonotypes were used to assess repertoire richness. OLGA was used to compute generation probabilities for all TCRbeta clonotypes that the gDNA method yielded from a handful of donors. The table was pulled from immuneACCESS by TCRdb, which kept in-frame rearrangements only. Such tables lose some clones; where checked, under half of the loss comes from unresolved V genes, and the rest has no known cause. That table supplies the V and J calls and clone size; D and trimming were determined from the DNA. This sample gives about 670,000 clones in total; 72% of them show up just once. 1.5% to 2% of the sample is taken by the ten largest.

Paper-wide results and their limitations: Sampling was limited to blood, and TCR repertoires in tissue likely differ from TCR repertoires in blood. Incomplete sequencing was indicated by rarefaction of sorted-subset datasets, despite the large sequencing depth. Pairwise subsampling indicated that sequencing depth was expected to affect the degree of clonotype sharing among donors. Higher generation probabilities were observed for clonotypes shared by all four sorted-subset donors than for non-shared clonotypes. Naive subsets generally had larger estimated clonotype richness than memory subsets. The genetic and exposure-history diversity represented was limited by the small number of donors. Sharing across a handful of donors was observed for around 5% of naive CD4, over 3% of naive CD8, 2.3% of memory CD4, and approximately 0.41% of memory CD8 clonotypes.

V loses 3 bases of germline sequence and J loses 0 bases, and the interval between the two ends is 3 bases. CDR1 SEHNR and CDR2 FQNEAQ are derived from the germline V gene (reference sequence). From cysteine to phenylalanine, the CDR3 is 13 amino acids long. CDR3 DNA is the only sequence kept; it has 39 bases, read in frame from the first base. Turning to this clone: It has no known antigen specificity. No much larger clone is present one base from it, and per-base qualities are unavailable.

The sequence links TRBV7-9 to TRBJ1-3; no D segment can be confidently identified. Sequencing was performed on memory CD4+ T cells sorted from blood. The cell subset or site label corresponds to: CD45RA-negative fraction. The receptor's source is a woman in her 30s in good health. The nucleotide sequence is TGTGCCAGCAGCTTTGGCTCTGGAAACACCATATATTTT. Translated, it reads CASSFGSGNTIYF. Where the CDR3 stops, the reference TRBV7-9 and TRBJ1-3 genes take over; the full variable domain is DTGVSQNPRHKITKRGQNVTFRCDPISEHNRLYWYRQTLGQGPEFLTYFQNEAQLEKSRLLSDRFSAERPKGSFSTLEIQRTEQGDSAMYLCASSFGSGNTIYFGEGSWLTVV.